This entry features one T cell receptor (beta chain) sequence. This clone was found once. Its recognized antigen is unknown. Base quality data are lacking; no much larger clone is found one base away. This record comes from a study of long-term antiretroviral therapy in people with HIV (dated by TCRdb to between 2021 and 2024). Concerning the study at large: The earliest samples were collected roughly a decade before the 2015 WHO recommendation for immediate ART, at a time when ART was usually postponed until CD4 counts fell. Whether ART initiation and durable HIV suppression were associated with changes in peripheral blood TRB repertoire composition and diversity was tested in a retrospective serial study. Of the 30 to 35 participants with HIV, ten to eleven were female. From some 33 adults with confirmed HIV infection, the cohort provided approximately 190 cryopreserved PBMC samples, gathered serially across a mean of roughly 6 years (range 1-12). Test extractions of a monoclonal T-cell line alongside 30 or so polyclonal samples showed no cross-contamination during QIAcube processing. The study at large found these results: Because pre-ART samples had limited cell numbers, profiling was done on unsorted PBMC rather than on sorted CD4+ and CD8+ T cells. Expanded TRB clones identified before ART initiation dominated the repertoire across all time points, though the dominance fluctuated and decreased in many PLHIV after ART. The samples span the years 2004 to 2017, and the ART regimens used at that time may not be as effective as current regimens. Inferences about post-ART repertoire changes are limited because no data were available on ART adherence, viral resistance or therapy changes. Starting ART was linked to a significant rise in TRB diversity, yet even after long-term ART the diversity remained significantly lower than in transplant donor controls. Compared with controls, HIV repertoires had narrower CDR3 length ranges, and the network structure pointed to an antigen-experienced repertoire that shifted only slightly toward naive after ART. Limited PBMC availability meant only the TCR beta chain was sequenced, without alpha chain pairing.

Taken from the germline V gene (reference sequence), the CDR1 and CDR2 loops are SEHNR and FQNEAQ. From its cysteine to its phenylalanine, the CDR3 spans 15 amino acids. This entry keeps only the CDR3 DNA: 45 bases, framed from base 1. V was cut back by 5 bases and J by 6 bases, leaving a gap of 17 bases between them. Participants were included only if at least one PBMC sample before ART initiation and at least two post-ART samples were available. All participants with HIV were treated in the United States of America. Before DNA extraction, cryopreserved samples containing about 1-11 million PBMC were thawed and washed. At the time of the earliest PBMC sample for each participant with HIV, ages ranged from roughly 20 to 60 years. Per participant, PBMC samples came from 1-4 timepoints prior to ART initiation and 2-8 timepoints following ART initiation, for a median of 7 samples. For every participant, serial HIV viral load, CD4+ T-cell count, ART history and demographic data were obtained. A Qiagen kit on a QIAcube was used to extract genomic DNA from unsorted PBMC, with samples processed in batches of 12.

The immunoSEQ hsTCRB v3.0 assay was used at survey level resolution to sequence the TRB variable region. The targeted TRB sequencing depth was roughly 35,000-50,000 T-cell genomes per sample. Pooled TRB libraries were sequenced on an Illumina MiSeq with a v3 150-cycle kit. The paper's data handling went like this. Analysis of repertoires was carried out in R inside a reproducible Nextflow workflow spanning QC, data transformation and analysis. LymphoSeq2, an R package for exploring AIRR-Seq data, was used to implement custom analyses. Four samples that produced fewer than 5000 total TRB sequences were removed, so approximately 190 HIV repertoires were analyzed. Among the approximately 190 retained HIV repertoires, roughly 60 were collected before ART initiation and 120 to 130 were collected after ART initiation. Each repertoire was downsampled to 5000 TRB nucleotide sequences, and summary statistics were averaged across 100 downsampling iterations. Only TRB sequences with CDR3 regions of at least seven amino acids were retained for analysis. Two measures captured diversity: a Shannon entropy-derived clonality score and the Gini coefficient. Repertoire networks linked the top 5000 CDR3 amino acid sequences whenever two sequences differed by an edit distance of one. For TRB CDR3 amino acid sequences, antigen specificity groups and MHC restriction were predicted with GLIPH2. CDR3 amino acid sequences were matched against VDJdb and McPAS-TCR to flag known CMV, EBV, HIV or tissue antigen associations. Pre-ART, post-ART and control groups were compared with Wilcoxon signed-rank tests and Holm-Bonferroni correction. TCRdb mirrors the immuneACCESS table, restricted to in-frame sequences. Some clones are absent from its copies; in checked studies, under half trace to an unresolved V gene, and the reason for the others is unknown. V and J calls and clone size are given by that table; D and trimming were obtained from the DNA. In all, the sample holds 20,000 to 25,000 clones, and roughly 87% of those were seen once. The ten top clones hold 6.5% to 8.5% of the sample.

The source of this sequence is a man between 18 and 29 years old with HIV. Recombination connected TRBV7-9 to TRBJ2-1, with the D call perhaps TRBD1 or TRBD2, as 5 bases match in each case. Specimen: unsorted PBMCs, collected 0.2 years before starting antiretroviral therapy. The CDR3 amino acid sequence is: CASSLTSGRPNEQFF. The sequenced DNA is TGTGCCAGCAGCCTAACTTCGGGACGGCCCAATGAGCAGTTCTTC.